Presented here are 15 T cell receptor beta chains from one specimen sequenced in a study of type 1 regulatory T cells. One entry per CDR3 protein, called by TCRdb with MiXCR from the reads. The data show approximately 97,000 distinct CDR3 sequences, with around a third seen just once and around 2.2% held by the top ten. The sequenced sample consisted of CD4+ T cells, either the whole sample or a sorted fraction (not recorded which). Receptors were obtained from a human donor in good health.

V gene TRBV6-6 combines with J gene TRBJ2-2; 11 nucleotides match TRBD2. Trimming at V came to 4 bases and at J to 1 base, leaving 2 bases not matched to a gene. The CDR3 spans 16 residues. Germline loops: CDR1 MNHNY, CDR2 SVGAGI (reference sequence). CDR3 sequence reads: CASSFTSGGNTGELFF. The CDR3 region has the DNA TGTGCCAGCAGTTTTACTAGCGGGGGGAACACCGGGGAGCTGTTTTTT.

J is TRBJ2-5 and V is TRBV20-1, with 12 bases that match TRBD2. With V trimmed by 3 bases and J by 5 bases, 7 bases remained unmatched. The CDR3 consists of 15 residues. Germline CDR1 DFQATT, CDR2 SNEGSKA (reference sequence). CDR3 region: CSARMTSGRRETQYF. As DNA, the CDR3 is TGCAGTGCTAGGATGACTAGCGGGAGACGGGAGACCCAGTACTTC.

This chain connects TRBV20-1 to TRBJ2-1, with TRBD1 matching over 8 bases. The CDR3 consists of 13 residues. Germline V gene sequence: CDR1 DFQATT, CDR2 SNEGSKA (reference sequence). CDR3 coding DNA: TGCAGCTCCTGGACAGGGCGATCCAATGAGCAGTTCTTC. It is translated as CSSWTGRSNEQFF.

This clonotype has more than one count but fewer than ten. This chain uses TRBV12-3 or TRBV12-4 with TRBJ2-7, with D perhaps matching TRBD1 (5 bases). This CDR3 contains 12 residues. Trimming pared 6 bases from V and 4 bases from J, leaving 10 bases between. The CDR3 DNA sequence: TGTGCCAGCAGAGGGGTCGGATACGAGCAGTACTTC. Its translation: CASRGVGYEQYF.

This chain uses TRBV29-1 with TRBJ2-5; D might be TRBD1 or TRBD2, each matching 7 bases. Germline V CDR1 and CDR2: SQVTM, ANQGSEA. Trimming removed 5 bases at V and 5 bases at J, with 12 bases between. This CDR3 is 12 amino acids long. Here the CDR3 DNA reads TGCAGCGTTAGCAGGGGGGGGGAGACCCAGTACTTC. This gives the protein CSVSRGGETQYF.

This chain uses TRBV6-1 with TRBJ1-1; possibly TRBD1 for D (5 bases). The germline V gene has CDR1 MNHNS and CDR2 SASEGT. Trimming left V 8 bases short and J 6 bases short, with 19 bases between. The CDR3 loop spans 14 amino acids. For the CDR3, the DNA is TGTGCCAGCGACACATGGGGGGGGGTGGCTGAAGCTTTCTTT. Translating gives CASDTWGGVAEAFF.

This clonotype was seen a few times. The chain has TRBV2 and TRBJ2-1, with D perhaps TRBD2 (7 bases). V was shortened by 6 bases and J by 9 bases, with 15 bases between the two germline ends. There are 13 residues in the CDR3. Germline V gives CDR1 SNHLY, CDR2 FYNNEI. The DNA for the CDR3 is TGTGCCAGCAGGGGCTCGGGGGGCGTTGAGCAGTTCTTC. This translates into CASRGSGGVEQFF.

The J gene is TRBJ1-5, the V gene TRBV15, with no clear D. CDR1 and CDR2 from the germline V gene are LNHNV and YYDKDF (reference sequence). V gave up 2 bases and J gave up 5 bases, with 10 bases separating them. The CDR3 runs 14 residues. CDR3 sequence (DNA): TGTGCCACCAGCAGAATCTCTGAAGATCAGCCCCAGCATTTT. Protein: CATSRISEDQPQHF.

The rearrangement joins TRBV4-3 to TRBJ2-2, with a tentative D call TRBD2 (6 bases). The CDR3 runs to 19 residues. Germline loops: CDR1 LGHNA, CDR2 YSLEER. Trimming took off 0 bases at V and 5 bases at J, with 22 bases between the two ends. The CDR3 here is CASSQDLGVGGLGTGELFF. The CDR3 DNA follows: TGCGCCAGCAGCCAAGATCTGGGGGTCGGAGGGTTAGGGACCGGGGAGCTGTTTTTT.

V and J are TRBV27 and TRBJ1-1; D not resolved. The CDR3 has 15 residues. Germline CDR1 MNHEY, CDR2 SMNVEV (reference sequence). Trimming took 3 bases from V and 1 from J, leaving 12 bases between them. CDR3: CASSFSQDANTEAFF. In nucleotides, the CDR3 is TGTGCCAGCAGTTTCTCGCAGGACGCGAACACTGAAGCTTTCTTT.

The sample holds many counts of this clonotype. J is TRBJ2-1 and V is TRBV7-2; 8 nucleotides agree with TRBD2. The CDR3 length is 14 residues. The V gene end was trimmed by 0 bases and the J gene end by 6 bases; junction bases not matched to a gene: 1. Germline assignment: CDR1 SGHTA and CDR2 FQGNSA. The CDR3 spells CASSLAAGANEQFF. The CDR3 DNA is TGTGCCAGCAGCTTAGCAGCGGGAGCCAATGAGCAGTTCTTC.

The chain has TRBV6-5 and TRBJ2-1; D may be TRBD2 (6 bases). The CDR3 is made up of 14 amino acids. Germline V gene data show CDR1 as MNHEY and CDR2 as SVGAGI. Trimming left V 6 bases short and J 4 bases short, with 13 bases between. CDR3 nucleotide sequence: TGTGCCAGCAGCCGGGAGATTGGGTACAATGAGCAGTTCTTC. Protein: CASSREIGYNEQFF.

About this clonotype: One junction end disagrees with the germline gene, perhaps due to a read error. The V and J genes are TRBV10-3 and TRBJ2-2, with a possible D match to TRBD2 (6 bases). The CDR3 spans 13 residues. CDR1 is ENHRY, CDR2 SYGVKD, per germline. The CDR3 sequence: CAISGDGTGGLFF. The CDR3 coding sequence is TGTGCCATCAGTGGCGACGGCACCGGGGGGCTGTTTTTT.

The chain links TRBV2 to TRBJ2-2; no clear D gene. CDR3 length equals 13 residues. V was pared by 2 bases and J by 5 bases, with 6 bases between. CDR1 SNHLY and CDR2 FYNNEI come from the germline V gene. As DNA, the CDR3 is TGTGCCAGCAGTGAATTGGGAACCGGGGAGCTGTTTTTT. It is translated as CASSELGTGELFF.

This clonotype was counted a few times. The chain joins TRBV2 to TRBJ2-6; D remains ambiguous. Germline CDR1 and CDR2: SNHLY and FYNNEI. V lost 10 bases and J lost 0, with 10 bases in between. This CDR3 region has 14 residues. The CDR3, as DNA: TGTGCCACCACTACGGGCTCTGGGGCCAACGTCCTGACTTTC. It is translated as CATTTGSGANVLTF.